Each of the 5 T cell receptor beta chains below was sequenced from the same sample in a study of blood T cell repertoires in COVID-19. Only in-frame clones appear in the TCRdb table, and some are missing; sequencing was by immunoSEQ multiplex PCR. The table lists roughly 70,000 clones, roughly four fifths of them singletons. The sample comprised peripheral blood. All receptors come from a man between 60 and 75 years old with COVID-19, enrolled during active disease.

The chain uses TRBV7-9 and TRBJ1-1; the match to TRBD1 covers 9 bases. Losses at the gene ends were 5 bases for V and 8 bases for J; bases not matched to a gene: 9. From germline, CDR1 is SEHNR and CDR2 FQNEAQ (reference sequence). The CDR3 length is 14 residues. This CDR3 is CASSRTGASGEAFF. DNA for the CDR3: TGTGCCAGCAGCCGGACAGGGGCAAGTGGAGAAGCTTTCTTT.

J is TRBJ2-7 and V is TRBV5-1; TRBD1 agrees at 12 bases. Germline CDR1 is SGHRS and CDR2 is YFSETQ. With 5 bases clipped from V and 2 bases from J, the junction kept 5 bases outside the gene matches. The CDR3 sequence is 15 residues long. The CDR3 coding sequence is TGCGCCAGCAGTCGGGGACAGGGGGCCACCTACGAGCAGTACTTC. Encoded protein: CASSRGQGATYEQYF.

This clone was recorded a few times. This sequence joins TRBV7-9 and TRBJ1-1, with TRBD1 matching over 7 bases. The CDR3 contains 13 residues. J lost 5 bases, V lost 6 bases, and 6 bases had no gene match. Germline loops: CDR1 SEHNR, CDR2 FQNEAQ (reference sequence). The CDR3 region is CASRTTGVTEAFF. The CDR3 DNA reads TGTGCCAGCAGGACCACAGGGGTAACTGAAGCTTTCTTT.

A few counts support this clone. The chain carries TRBV6-2 or TRBV6-3 and TRBJ2-5; D is undetermined. Trimming took 2 bases from V and 5 from J, leaving 9 bases between them. CDR3 length: 13 residues. CDR1 is MNHEY and CDR2 is SVGEGT in the germline V gene. CDR3 residues: CASSYGPVETQYF. Here the CDR3 DNA reads TGTGCCAGCAGTTACGGGCCCGTGGAGACCCAGTACTTC.

V and J are TRBV7-9 and TRBJ1-1; a weak D match, TRBD1 (6 bases). V was cut by 5 bases and J by 4 bases, with 14 bases left in between. The V gene's germline CDR1 is SEHNR and CDR2 FQNEAQ (reference sequence). This CDR3 has 14 amino acids. The CDR3 reads CASSPGGLSTEAFF. The CDR3 DNA reads as TGTGCCAGCAGCCCCGGGGGGCTGAGCACTGAAGCTTTCTTT. Filled out from reference TRBV7-9 and TRBJ1-1, the complete variable domain reads DTGVSQNPRHKITKRGQNVTFRCDPISEHNRLYWYRQTLGQGPEFLTYFQNEAQLEKSRLLSDRFSAERPKGSFSTLEIQRTEQGDSAMYLCASSPGGLSTEAFFGQGTRLTVV.